This is a list of T cell receptor beta chains from one sample in a study of CD8 T cells in Susac syndrome. TCRdb used MiXCR to reprocess the immunoSEQ multiplex PCR reads, holding one entry per CDR3 protein. The sample carries about 100,000 distinct CDR3 sequences, roughly 91% recorded once. The sequencing sample was made of CD8+ T cells from PBMCs. These TCRs come from a human donor in good health. Each CDR3 is given with its conserved first and last residue. A D gene is named only where the DNA matches it firmly. Part of the rows lack a size; the others show once, few, many or a class for expanded clones.

clone size	D gene	V gene	J gene	CDR3 protein	CDR3 DNA
NA	NA	TRBV5-6	TRBJ1-2	CASSLEGDYGYTF	TGTGCCAGCAGCTTGGAGGGGGACTATGGCTACACCTTC
NA	NA	TRBV13	TRBJ2-1	CASSLGHKDEQFF	TGTGCCAGCAGCTTAGGCCACAAGGATGAGCAGTTCTTC
NA	NA	TRBV11-1	TRBJ2-7	CASSTGQDYEQYF	TGTGCCAGCAGCACCGGACAAGACTACGAGCAGTACTTC
NA	NA	TRBV9	TRBJ2-1	CASSVDDFSYNEQFF	TGTGCCAGCAGCGTAGATGACTTCTCCTACAATGAGCAGTTCTTC
NA	TRBD1	TRBV7-6	TRBJ2-5	CASSSRPPSQGARETQYF	TGTGCCAGCAGCTCTAGACCCCCTTCCCAGGGGGCAAGGGAGACCCAGTACTTC
once	NA	TRBV5-1	TRBJ2-2	CASSLVGNSGELFF	TGCGCCAGCAGCTTGGTAGGGAACTCAGGGGAGCTGTTTTTT
NA	NA	TRBV29-1	TRBJ1-1	CSVVLLNSGDTEAFF	TGCAGCGTTGTCCTCCTAAATTCAGGAGACACTGAAGCTTTCTTT
once	TRBD1	TRBV19	TRBJ2-1	CASSTWTGTHDEQFF	TGTGCCAGTAGTACCTGGACAGGGACGCATGATGAGCAGTTCTTC
NA	NA	TRBV7-3	TRBJ2-7	CASSLLGGGYEQYF	TGTGCCAGCAGCCTCCTCGGAGGGGGCTACGAGCAGTACTTC
NA	NA	TRBV7-8	TRBJ1-2	CASSPPNRVGGYTF	TGTGCCAGCAGTCCCCCCAACAGGGTCGGCGGCTACACCTTC
NA	TRBD1	TRBV19	TRBJ2-7	CASSIVWTGASSYEQYF	TGTGCCAGTAGTATAGTATGGACAGGGGCTAGCTCCTACGAGCAGTACTTC
NA	NA	TRBV25-1	TRBJ2-5	CASSSSHWQTQETQYF	TGTGCCAGCAGTTCCTCGCATTGGCAGACCCAAGAGACCCAGTACTTC